The 18 T cell receptor beta chains below come from one sample, sequenced in a study of cytomegalovirus exposure and HLA in healthy donors. The study ran its PCR with 60 Vbeta and 13 Jbeta primers. The data were produced by immunoSEQ multiplex PCR, yet TCRdb's version contains in-frame clones alone and is incomplete. The table lists around 30,000 clones, approximately 87% of them singletons. Sequencing was done on a sample of PBMCs. The receptors shown here come from a boy aged 5-17 years in good health and CMV-seronegative.

This chain links TRBV27 with TRBJ2-3; 8 bases are a match to TRBD1. After removal of 6 bases from V and 2 bases from J, the junction contained 10 bases not matched to a gene. Germline V gives CDR1 MNHEY, CDR2 SMNVEV (reference sequence). This CDR3 has 16 residues. This chain's CDR3 is CASRQDRVRYTDTQYF. The CDR3 DNA reads as TGTGCCAGCAGACAGGACAGGGTTAGGTACACAGATACGCAGTATTTT.

The chain combines TRBV7-2 with TRBJ1-5; D is perhaps TRBD1 (6 bases). V lost 3 bases to trimming and J lost 2 bases, with 11 bases between them. CDR1 is SGHTA, CDR2 FQGNSA, per germline. The CDR3 covers 15 residues. CDR3 DNA: TGTGCCAGCAGCTTGTACAGGGAAGGCAATCAGCCCCAGCATTTT. Protein sequence: CASSLYREGNQPQHF.

This clone showed up just a few times. The gene calls are TRBV6-4 and TRBJ2-3; 8 nucleotides line up with TRBD2. Looked up from germline, CDR1 is MRHNA and CDR2 is SNTAGT. Trimming at V came to 3 bases and at J to 1 base, leaving 0 bases not matched to a gene. CDR3 length: 14 residues. The chain's CDR3 is CASSERGGTDTQYF. In DNA form, the CDR3 reads TGTGCCAGCAGTGAGCGGGGGGGCACAGATACGCAGTATTTT.

The chain couples TRBV1 to TRBJ2-7; the table's D call, TRBD1, has no DNA check behind it. TRBV1 is labeled a pseudogene. CDR3 length equals 15 residues. This CDR3 reads CTSSQDLFSGPEQYF. CDR3 coding DNA: TGCACCAGCAGCCAAGATCTATTTTCAGGTCCCGAGCAGTACTTC.

This chain joins TRBV6-5 and TRBJ1-2, with 7 bases aligning to TRBD1. Germline V gene sequence: CDR1 MNHEY, CDR2 SVGAGI. The V segment lost 0 bases and the J segment 6 bases; nucleotides outside the gene matches: 7. This CDR3 is 15 amino acids long. CDR3 DNA sequence: TGTGCCAGCAGTTACTCTCCGGAGGGGGCGAATGGCTACACCTTC. Translation: CASSYSPEGANGYTF.

V usage is TRBV7-7 and J usage is TRBJ2-7; 9 nucleotides match TRBD2. Per germline, CDR1 SSHAT and CDR2 FNYEAQ (reference sequence). CDR3 length equals 15 residues. The V gene end was trimmed by 0 bases and the J gene end by 0 bases; junction bases not matched to a gene: 0. CDR3 loop: CASSLASGSSYEQYF. The CDR3 nucleotides read TGTGCCAGCAGCTTAGCTAGCGGGAGCTCCTACGAGCAGTACTTC.

The chain links TRBV5-1 to TRBJ2-7; the match to TRBD1 covers 8 bases. Germline V gene sequence: CDR1 SGHRS, CDR2 YFSETQ. CDR3 length: 16 residues. The junction had 10 bases not matched to a gene; V was cut back by 1 base and J by 4 bases. The CDR3 DNA reads as TGCGCCAGCAGCTTGTTATCGGCAGGGGGCTCATACGAGCAGTACTTC. Its protein is CASSLLSAGGSYEQYF.

The chain combines TRBV11-2 with TRBJ2-7; D might be TRBD2 (5 bases). The CDR3 contains 15 residues. With 0 bases removed from V and 0 bases from J, the gap between germline ends came to 9 bases. Germline V gene data show CDR1 as SGHAT and CDR2 as FQNNGV. Here the CDR3 DNA reads TGTGCCAGCAGCTTAGAGCCGGGAAGCTCCTACGAGCAGTACTTC. The encoded protein is CASSLEPGSSYEQYF.

This sequence joins TRBV15 and TRBJ2-7, with D possibly being TRBD1 (5 bases). The CDR3 runs to 15 residues. The germline CDR1 and CDR2 sequences are LNHNV and YYDKDF (reference sequence). Deletions cut 0 bases from V and 0 bases from J, with 9 bases between. In DNA form, the CDR3 reads TGTGCCACCAGCAGAGAACGACAGAGCTCCTACGAGCAGTACTTC. Translated, it gives CATSRERQSSYEQYF.

This clone appeared once. The chain's CDR3 is CASTTQLGGGYGYTF. The CDR3 nucleotides read TGTGCCAGCACCACTCAGCTGGGGGGGGGCTATGGCTACACCTTC. V gene TRBV6-5 combines with J gene TRBJ1-2; D may be TRBD1 (5 bases). This CDR3 spans 15 amino acids. Germline values: CDR1 MNHEY, CDR2 SVGAGI. Trimming removed 7 bases from V and 4 bases from J, with 19 bases in between.

V gene TRBV2 combines with J gene TRBJ2-2; 7 bases fit TRBD1. With V trimmed by 3 bases and J by 4 bases, 8 bases remained unmatched. Germline-derived CDR1 and CDR2 are SNHLY and FYNNEI. There are 16 residues in the CDR3. CDR3 residues: CASSEWTGSGTGELFF. DNA for the CDR3: TGTGCCAGCAGTGAGTGGACAGGCTCGGGCACCGGGGAGCTGTTTTTT.

This clone was observed once. This rearrangement joins TRBV7-8 to TRBJ1-1, with D uncertain. V was pared by 3 bases and J by 3 bases, with 8 bases between. This CDR3 region has 13 residues. CDR1 and CDR2 (germline): SGHVS, FQNEAQ. In DNA, the CDR3 is TGTGCCAGCAGCTTGAGAGTGTACACTGAAGCTTTCTTT. Translating it yields CASSLRVYTEAFF.

V usage is TRBV11-2 and J usage is TRBJ2-7; 13 nucleotides agree with TRBD2. This CDR3 contains 16 residues. Germline values: CDR1 SGHAT, CDR2 FQNNGV. V shed 6 bases, J shed 7 bases, and the junction held 12 bases outside the gene matches. In nucleotides, the CDR3 is TGTGCCAGCAGACCCAGGACTAGCGGGGGTTCTGAAGAGCAGTACTTC. Translation gives CASRPRTSGGSEEQYF. The whole variable domain, remainder taken from reference TRBV11-2 and TRBJ2-7, is EAGVAQSPRYKIIEKRQSVAFWCNPISGHATLYWYQQILGQGPKLLIQFQNNGVVDDSQLPKDRFSAERLKGVDSTLKIQPAKLEDSAVYLCASRPRTSGGSEEQYFGPGTRLTVT.

CDR3 sequence (DNA): TGTGCCAGCAGCCCGACTAGCGGGGGTCAGTACAATGAGCAGTTCTTC. Translated: CASSPTSGGQYNEQFF. The chain recombines TRBV5-4 with TRBJ2-1, with 12 positions matching TRBD2. CDR3 length: 16 amino acids. Germline V CDR1 and CDR2: SGHNT, YYREEE (reference sequence). After removal of 4 bases from V and 4 bases from J, the junction contained 6 bases not matched to a gene.

The chain combines TRBV9 with TRBJ2-1, with D possibly matching TRBD1 (5 bases). Germline CDR1 and CDR2: SGDLS and YYNGEE. The CDR3 is 15 amino acids. The V gene lost 0 bases and the J gene lost 4 bases, with 11 bases spanning the gap. CDR3 coding DNA: TGTGCCAGCAGCGTAGCCCCGACAGTTTACAATGAGCAGTTCTTC. It is translated as CASSVAPTVYNEQFF.

This chain links TRBV18 with TRBJ2-6; maybe TRBD1 (5 bases). Germline V gene sequence: CDR1 KGHSH, CDR2 LQKENI. This CDR3 spans 18 amino acids. Deletions cut 6 bases from V and 0 bases from J, with 18 bases between. CDR3 DNA: TGTGCCAGCTCCCCAGGAGTGCAGGGTAGCTCTGGGGCCAACGTCCTGACTTTC. It encodes CASSPGVQGSSGANVLTF.

This chain links TRBV11-2 with TRBJ1-4; TRBD1 aligns across 8 bases. The CDR3 loop spans 17 amino acids. Germline V gene sequence: CDR1 SGHAT, CDR2 FQNNGV. V gave up 0 bases and J gave up 13 bases; unmatched junction bases: 16. Here the CDR3 DNA reads TGTGCCAGCAGCTTAGAATGGACCCACAGGGGGAAAGGGGGACTGTTTTTT. Protein product: CASSLEWTHRGKGGLFF.

The chain couples TRBV7-6 to TRBJ2-7; TRBD1 matches 10 bases. There are 14 residues in the CDR3. CDR1 and CDR2 from the germline V gene are SGHVS and FNYEAQ. With 5 bases clipped from V and 7 bases from J, the junction kept 8 bases outside the gene matches. CDR3 amino acids: CASSPGTGEREQYF. The CDR3 DNA sequence: TGTGCCAGCAGCCCCGGGACAGGGGAGAGGGAGCAGTACTTC.